This entry lists 3 T cell receptor beta chains sequenced from one sample in a study of blood T cell repertoires in COVID-19. Produced via immunoSEQ multiplex PCR; TCRdb's table is partial and in-frame only. The sample shows about 210,000 clones, approximately 90% of them seen only once. Sequencing was carried out using peripheral blood. The receptor set was obtained from a man between 65 and 85 years old with acute or convalescent COVID-19.

The chain joins TRBV6-5 to TRBJ2-1; the D is unclear. CDR3 size: 13 residues. Trimming took off 5 bases at V and 7 bases at J, with 12 bases between the two ends. Germline CDR1 reads MNHEY; CDR2 reads SVGAGI. CDR3 DNA sequence: TGTGCCAGCAGTCTCGCGGATTGGAATGAGCAGTTCTTC. Translation gives CASSLADWNEQFF.

The count of this clone is one. The chain couples TRBV5-4 to TRBJ1-2; possible D gene TRBD1, 6 bases. Germline V gene lookup returns CDR1 SGHNT and CDR2 YYREEE (reference sequence). V dropped 3 bases and J dropped 8 bases, with 17 bases sitting between them. The CDR3 is 14 residues long. CDR3 protein: CASSSQGVAGGYTF. CDR3 sequence (DNA): TGTGCCAGCAGCTCACAGGGCGTGGCAGGCGGCTACACCTTC.

This chain links TRBV19 with TRBJ1-5, with D unresolved. CDR1 and CDR2 from the germline V gene are LNHDA and SQIVND (reference sequence). There are 14 residues in the CDR3. V lost 4 bases and J lost 3, with 10 bases in between. As DNA, the CDR3 is TGTGCCAGTAGTAGTAGAACTCCCAATCAGCCCCAGCATTTT. As protein: CASSSRTPNQPQHF.